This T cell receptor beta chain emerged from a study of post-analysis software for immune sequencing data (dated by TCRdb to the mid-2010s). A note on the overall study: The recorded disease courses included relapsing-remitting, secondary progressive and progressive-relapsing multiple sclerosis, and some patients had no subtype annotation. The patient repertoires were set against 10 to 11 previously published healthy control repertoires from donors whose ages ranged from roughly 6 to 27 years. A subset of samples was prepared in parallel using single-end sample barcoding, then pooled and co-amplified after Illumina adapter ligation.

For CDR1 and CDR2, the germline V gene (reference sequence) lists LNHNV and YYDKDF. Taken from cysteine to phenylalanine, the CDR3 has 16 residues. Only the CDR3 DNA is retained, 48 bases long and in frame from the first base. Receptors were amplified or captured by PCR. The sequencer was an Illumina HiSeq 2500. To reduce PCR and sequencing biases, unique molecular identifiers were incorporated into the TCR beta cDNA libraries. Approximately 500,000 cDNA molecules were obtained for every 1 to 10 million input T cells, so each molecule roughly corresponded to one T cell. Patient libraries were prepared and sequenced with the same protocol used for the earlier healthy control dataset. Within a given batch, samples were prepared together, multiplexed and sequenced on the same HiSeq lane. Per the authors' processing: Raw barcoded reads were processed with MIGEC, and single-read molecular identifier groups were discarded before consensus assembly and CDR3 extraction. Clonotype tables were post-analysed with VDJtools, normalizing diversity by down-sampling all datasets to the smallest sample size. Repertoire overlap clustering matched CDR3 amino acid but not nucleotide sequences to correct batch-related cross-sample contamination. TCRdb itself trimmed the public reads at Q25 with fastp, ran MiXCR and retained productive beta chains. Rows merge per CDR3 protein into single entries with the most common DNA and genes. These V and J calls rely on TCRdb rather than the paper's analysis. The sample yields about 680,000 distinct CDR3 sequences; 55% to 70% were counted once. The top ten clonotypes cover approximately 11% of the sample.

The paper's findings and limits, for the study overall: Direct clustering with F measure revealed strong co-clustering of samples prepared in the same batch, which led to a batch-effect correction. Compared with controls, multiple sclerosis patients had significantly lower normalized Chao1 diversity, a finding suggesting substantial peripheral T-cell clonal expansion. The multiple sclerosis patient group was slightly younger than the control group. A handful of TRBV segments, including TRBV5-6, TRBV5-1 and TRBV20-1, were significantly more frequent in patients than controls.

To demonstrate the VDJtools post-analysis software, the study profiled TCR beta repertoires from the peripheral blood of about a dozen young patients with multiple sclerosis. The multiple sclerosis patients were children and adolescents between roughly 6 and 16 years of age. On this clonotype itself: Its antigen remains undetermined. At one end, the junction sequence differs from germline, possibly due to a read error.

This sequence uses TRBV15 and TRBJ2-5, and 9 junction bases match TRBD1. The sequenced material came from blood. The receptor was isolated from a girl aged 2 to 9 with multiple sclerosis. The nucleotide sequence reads TGTGCCACCAGCCCCGTACTGGACAGGGGTGAAGAGACCCCGTACTTC. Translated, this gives CATSPVLDRGEETPYF.